Listed here are 27 T cell receptor beta chains from one sample, sequenced in a study of blood T cells in healthy people across ages. Primed by a sample-barcoded 5' primer and a J-beta primer mix, a second PCR proceeded for about 6 to 12 cycles. Using its own MiXCR run on the 5' RACE reads, TCRdb lists one record per CDR3 protein. The sample lists 780,000 or so distinct CDR3 sequences, around 25% seen once, with under 4% in the top ten. The same specimen was also included in a second study, on T cells of mothers and their children.

The sample consisted of blood. The receptor source for this set is a boy younger than 18 in good health.

The V call is TRBV29-1, the J call TRBJ1-3; D uncertain. Germline V lookup: CDR1 SQVTM, CDR2 ANQGSEA. The CDR3 runs to 15 residues. The V end was cut by 0 bases, the J end by 2 bases, with 11 bases between. This CDR3 is CSVEDWVGTGNTIYF. CDR3 in DNA: TGCAGCGTTGAAGATTGGGTGGGGACTGGAAACACCATATATTTT.

The DNA for the CDR3 is TGCAGCGTTCTGGGACCCTCCGGGGAGCTGTTTTTT. The encoded protein is CSVLGPSGELFF. This chain uses TRBV29-1 with TRBJ2-2, with D possibly called TRBD1 or TRBD2 (5 bases each). The V end was cut by 5 bases, the J end by 6 bases, with 10 bases between. Germline V gives CDR1 SQVTM, CDR2 ANQGSEA. The CDR3 loop spans 12 amino acids.

V is TRBV20-1 and J is TRBJ1-4, with D possibly TRBD1 on 6 matching bases. Between the trimmed V and J ends, which lost 4 bases and 6 bases, there was a span of 15 bases. Germline V gene lookup returns CDR1 DFQATT and CDR2 SNEGSKA (reference sequence). The CDR3 is 14 amino acids. CDR3 in DNA: TGCAGTGCTACTGAGGACAGTGCGGATGAAAAACTGTTTTTT. It specifies CSATEDSADEKLFF.

V is TRBV20-1 and J is TRBJ2-2; D is ambiguous. The CDR3 is 12 residues long. In germline, CDR1 is DFQATT, CDR2 SNEGSKA (reference sequence). V shed 0 bases and J shed 8 bases, with 7 bases lying between them. The CDR3 DNA sequence: TGCAGTGCTAGAGATCCTCCGGGGGAGCTGTTTTTT. This gives the protein CSARDPPGELFF.

This chain connects TRBV28 to TRBJ2-7; 12 bases map to TRBD2. J lost 1 base, V lost 6 bases, and 13 bases had no gene match. Germline lookup yields CDR1 MDHEN and CDR2 SYDVKM. This CDR3 spans 18 amino acids. CDR3: CASRGSLAGGSTSYEQYF. The CDR3 bases are TGTGCCAGCAGGGGCTCCCTAGCGGGAGGGTCCACATCCTACGAGCAGTACTTC.

Turning to this clonotype: At one boundary the junction diverges from the germline segment, which might be a read error. The J gene is TRBJ2-5, the V gene TRBV6-5; 8 bases map to TRBD2. Gene TRBJ2-7 matches the end of the DNA better, so the J call may be wrong. CDR1 MNHEY and CDR2 SVGAGI come from the germline V gene. The CDR3 totals 16 residues. The CDR3 DNA sequence: TGTACCAGCAGTTACTCGATAAGCGGGGGCTCCTACGAGCAGTACTTC. Translating gives CTSSYSISGGSYEQYF.

J is TRBJ2-7 and V is TRBV28; 7 positions agree with TRBD1. V shed 3 bases and J 1 base; nucleotides not matched to a gene: 6. The germline gives CDR1 MDHEN, CDR2 SYDVKM. The CDR3 contains 15 residues. The CDR3 DNA follows: TGTGCCAGCAGTTTTGCCGGGACAGTGTCCTACGAGCAGTACTTC. It specifies CASSFAGTVSYEQYF. Based on the CDR3 plus reference TRBV28 and TRBJ2-7, the full variable domain is DVKVTQSSRYLVKRTGEKVFLECVQDMDHENMFWYRQDPGLGLRLIYFSYDVKMKEKGDIPEGYSVSREKKERFSLILESASTNQTSMYLCASSFAGTVSYEQYFGPGTRLTVT.

The chain couples TRBV4-3 to TRBJ2-1; TRBD1 or TRBD2 may be the D gene (5 bases each). The V end lost 1 base, the J end lost 0 bases, and 13 bases lay between the germline ends. This CDR3 contains 17 residues. Germline CDR1 is LGHNA and CDR2 is YSLEER. The CDR3 here is CASSQGDEGSSYNEQFF. In DNA, the CDR3 is TGCGCCAGCAGCCAAGGTGACGAGGGGAGCTCCTACAATGAGCAGTTCTTC.

The gene calls are TRBV5-6 and TRBJ1-2; maybe TRBD1 (5 bases). The ends were cut back, 4 bases at V and 8 bases at J, with 18 bases in the middle. The CDR3 runs 14 residues. The germline gives CDR1 SGHDT, CDR2 YYEEEE. CDR3 in amino acids: CASSPLGPKGGYTF. Here the CDR3 DNA reads TGTGCCAGCAGCCCTTTGGGACCTAAAGGCGGCTACACCTTC. The variable domain in full, completed from reference TRBV5-6 and TRBJ1-2, reads DAGVTQSPTHLIKTRGQQVTLRCSPKSGHDTVSWYQQALGQGPQFIFQYYEEEERQRGNFPDRFSGHQFPNYSSELNVNALLLGDSALYLCASSPLGPKGGYTFGSGTRLTVV.

The chain couples TRBV7-9 to TRBJ2-2, with no clear D. Trimming pared 3 bases from V and 6 bases from J, leaving 8 bases between. This CDR3 region has 13 residues. In germline, CDR1 is SEHNR, CDR2 FQNEAQ (reference sequence). The CDR3 bases are TGTGCCAGCAGCTTCGGCTTCTCCGGGGAGCTGTTTTTT. This gives the protein CASSFGFSGELFF.

The chain employs TRBV20-1 and TRBJ2-7, with D possibly being TRBD1 (6 bases). Trimming took 3 bases from V and 0 from J, leaving 12 bases between them. Germline lookup yields CDR1 DFQATT and CDR2 SNEGSKA (reference sequence). The CDR3 totals 14 residues. CDR3 residues: CSASWRQASYEQYF. In DNA form, the CDR3 reads TGCAGTGCTAGTTGGAGACAGGCCTCCTACGAGCAGTACTTC.

For this clonotype: Germline is not matched at one junction end, which may reflect a read error. The rearrangement links TRBV29-1 to TRBJ2-5; weak D call: TRBD2 (6 bases). Germline lookup yields CDR1 SQVTM and CDR2 ANQGSEA. The CDR3 has 14 amino acids. For the CDR3, the DNA is TGCAGCGCTGAAGGGTCGGCCGGGGGAGAGACCCAGTACTTC. This translates into CSAEGSAGGETQYF. Drawing the rest from reference TRBV29-1 and TRBJ2-5, the complete variable domain is SAVISQKPSRDICQRGTSLTIQCQVDSQVTMMFWYRQQPGQSLTLIATANQGSEATYESGFVIDKFPISRPNLTFSTLTVSNMSPEDSSIYLCSAEGSAGGETQYFGPGTRLLVL.

This clonotype was seen a few times. This chain joins TRBV7-2 and TRBJ2-3, with D unresolved. V was clipped by 1 base and J by 3 bases, with 8 bases between them. Germline V gives CDR1 SGHTA, CDR2 FQGNSA. This CDR3 has 14 amino acids. The CDR3 bases are TGTGCCAGCAGCTTAGAGGCTAGAACAGATACGCAGTATTTT. It encodes CASSLEARTDTQYF.

This clonotype showed up many times. The chain uses TRBV20-1 and TRBJ2-6, with no clear D. Trimming stripped 5 bases from V and 4 bases from J, with 12 bases between. The germline V gene has CDR1 DFQATT and CDR2 SNEGSKA (reference sequence). This CDR3 is 14 amino acids long. CDR3 amino acids: CSAPSMSGANVLTF. In DNA, the CDR3 is TGCAGTGCTCCCTCGATGTCCGGGGCCAACGTCCTGACTTTC.

This clonotype has only a few counts. The chain employs TRBV7-9 and TRBJ1-5, with 9 bases aligning to TRBD1. Germline V gene lookup returns CDR1 SEHNR and CDR2 FQNEAQ (reference sequence). Unmatched junction bases numbered 6, after V lost 5 bases and J lost 4 bases. The CDR3 runs to 15 residues. In nucleotides, the CDR3 is TGTGCCAGCAGCCCAACAGGGGGCCTAAATCAGCCCCAGCATTTT. This gives the protein CASSPTGGLNQPQHF.

The V gene is TRBV20-1, the J gene TRBJ2-3, with D unresolved. This CDR3 region has 14 residues. The V end was cut by 7 bases, the J end by 1 base, with 15 bases between. CDR1 is DFQATT, CDR2 SNEGSKA, per germline (reference sequence). CDR3 DNA sequence: TGCAGTGTCAGCCCCCGTCCTGGCACAGATACGCAGTATTTT. It yields the protein CSVSPRPGTDTQYF.

The table lists this clonotype with a few counts. The chain employs TRBV24-1 and TRBJ1-5; TRBD1 is a possible D gene (6 bases). CDR3 size: 15 residues. Germline CDR1 and CDR2: KGHDR and SFDVKD. V was pared by 4 bases and J by 3 bases, with 12 bases between. The CDR3 region is CATSESAGVNQPQHF. The CDR3 DNA reads as TGTGCCACCAGTGAGTCGGCAGGGGTCAATCAGCCCCAGCATTTT.

This clonotype has just a few counts. The V and J genes are TRBV7-2 and TRBJ1-5; D call uncertain. The germline V gene encodes CDR1 SGHTA and CDR2 FQGNSA. The V end was cut by 3 bases, the J end by 6 bases, with 15 bases between. This CDR3 region has 15 residues. The CDR3 loop reads CASSFAPQVSQPQHF. The CDR3 nucleotides read TGTGCCAGCAGCTTTGCCCCTCAGGTTAGTCAGCCCCAGCATTTT.

This clonotype was seen more than once but under ten times. The CDR3 DNA reads as TGTGCCAGCAGCCACCTAGTAGACAACACCGGGGAGCTGTTTTTT. Its protein is CASSHLVDNTGELFF. The chain recombines TRBV16 with TRBJ2-2; D gene uncertain. The CDR3 loop spans 15 amino acids. Trimming pared 3 bases from V and 2 bases from J, leaving 10 bases between. Germline lookup yields CDR1 KGHSY and CDR2 FQNENV.

This chain uses TRBV4-3 with TRBJ2-1, with unresolved D. The V and J ends lost 3 bases and 3 bases respectively, with 9 bases between them. This CDR3 region has 14 residues. Germline V gives CDR1 LGHNA, CDR2 YSLEER. CDR3 sequence reads: CASSQESVYNEQFF. The CDR3 DNA follows: TGCGCCAGCAGCCAGGAGTCGGTCTACAATGAGCAGTTCTTC.

On this clonotype itself: Likely a read error: the CDR3 ends without its conserved phenylalanine or tryptophan. The CDR3, as DNA: TGCGCCAGCAGCCAAGATCGGCACGAACAAGAGACCCAGTACCTC. Its translation: CASSQDRHEQETQYL. The chain uses TRBV4-3 and TRBJ2-5; D unclear. Per germline, CDR1 LGHNA and CDR2 YSLEER. V dropped 0 bases and J dropped 2 bases, with 10 bases sitting between them. CDR3 size: 15 residues.

The CDR3 is CASSPPQGIYTEAFF. CDR3 nucleotides: TGTGCCAGCAGCCCCCCCCAGGGTATTTACACTGAAGCTTTCTTT. The chain carries TRBV7-9 and TRBJ1-1, with a tentative D call TRBD1 (5 bases). The germline V gene encodes CDR1 SEHNR and CDR2 FQNEAQ (reference sequence). V was pared by 5 bases and J by 3 bases, with 16 bases between. The CDR3 extends over 15 amino acids. The full variable domain, rest sourced from reference TRBV7-9 and TRBJ1-1, is DTGVSQNPRHKITKRGQNVTFRCDPISEHNRLYWYRQTLGQGPEFLTYFQNEAQLEKSRLLSDRFSAERPKGSFSTLEIQRTEQGDSAMYLCASSPPQGIYTEAFFGQGTRLTVV.

In its sample, this clonotype was seen a few times. The V gene is TRBV4-3, the J gene TRBJ1-1; D call uncertain. This CDR3 has 13 residues. The germline V gene encodes CDR1 LGHNA and CDR2 YSLEER. The germline V and J ends were trimmed by 6 bases and 3 bases, with 11 bases remaining between them. This chain's CDR3 is CASRVMGDTEAFF. For the CDR3, the DNA is TGCGCCAGCAGAGTCATGGGCGACACTGAAGCTTTCTTT.

This clonotype turned up a few times. The rearrangement uses TRBV28 and TRBJ2-5, with D perhaps TRBD1 (7 bases). The assigned J gene may be wrong: the sequence end matches TRBJ2-7 better. The CDR3 runs to 15 residues. Germline V gene data show CDR1 as MDHEN and CDR2 as SYDVKM. The CDR3 nucleotides are TGTGCCAGCAGTCGAGGAGGGACAGCCAACTACGAGCAGTACTTC. Protein product: CASSRGGTANYEQYF.

The sample holds a few counts of this clonotype. The chain links TRBV12-3 or TRBV12-4 to TRBJ1-1; D is possibly TRBD1 (6 bases). The CDR3 spans 14 residues. V was clipped by 4 bases and J by 1 base, with 10 bases between them. The chain's CDR3 is CASSSGQPNTEAFF. The CDR3 DNA reads as TGTGCCAGCAGTTCAGGACAGCCGAACACTGAAGCTTTCTTT.

The V and J genes are TRBV15 and TRBJ2-5; D is unresolved. The J call may be wrong; the DNA end is better matched by TRBJ2-1. CDR1 is LNHNV, CDR2 YYDKDF, per germline (reference sequence). There are 16 residues in the CDR3. CDR3 sequence: CATSRDGDSGYNEQFF. CDR3 sequence (DNA): TGTGCCACCAGCAGAGATGGGGATTCCGGCTACAATGAGCAGTTCTTC.

The CDR3 region has the DNA TGTGCCAGCAGCTCCTGGGACAACCTTGGAGCTAACTATGGCTACACCTTC. Protein product: CASSSWDNLGANYGYTF. The chain combines TRBV28 with TRBJ1-2; tentative D call: TRBD1 (6 bases). V was shortened by 6 bases and J by 0 bases, with 20 bases between the two germline ends. This CDR3 region has 17 residues. The germline V gene has CDR1 MDHEN and CDR2 SYDVKM.